Listed below are T cell receptor beta chains from one sample, sequenced in a study of cytomegalovirus exposure and HLA in healthy donors. The repertoire was sequenced with immunoSEQ multiplex PCR; TCRdb's copy has only in-frame clones and lacks some. This sample carries almost 200,000 clones, approximately 85% of them seen once, and the ten largest clones take about 2.3%. Sequenced sample: PBMCs. The source of these receptors is a woman aged 45-65 years in good health and CMV-seronegative. Each CDR3 is given with its conserved first and last residue. A D gene is named only where the DNA matches it firmly. Not all rows give a size; the values are once, few, many and, for expanded clones, a class.

D	size	V	J	CDR3	DNA
TRBD2	-	TRBV7-6	TRBJ2-1	CASPGTSGRADYNEQFF	TGTGCCAGCCCCGGGACTAGCGGGAGGGCCGACTACAATGAGCAGTTCTTC
-	-	TRBV5-6	TRBJ2-1	CASSWRVGVAPNNEQFF	TGTGCCAGCAGCTGGAGGGTTGGGGTAGCACCAAACAATGAGCAGTTCTTC
-	-	TRBV10-3	TRBJ2-7	CAITSTVYEQYF	TGTGCCATCACTTCGACAGTTTACGAGCAGTACTTC
TRBD2	-	TRBV6-5	TRBJ2-3	CASKRGSTDTQYF	TGTGCCAGCAAGCGGGGGAGCACAGATACGCAGTATTTT
-	-	TRBV7-8	TRBJ2-1	CASSLQTSHYNEQFF	TGTGCCAGCAGCTTACAAACTAGCCATTACAATGAGCAGTTCTTC
-	-	TRBV6-5	TRBJ2-5	CASSSKSRGETQYF	TGTGCCAGCAGTTCTAAGTCCAGAGGAGAGACCCAGTACTTC
TRBD1	-	TRBV7-9	TRBJ1-2	CASSLAGQGARYGYTF	TGTGCCAGCAGCTTAGCCGGACAGGGGGCAAGGTATGGCTACACCTTC
-	-	TRBV2	TRBJ2-7	CASSDASRIDEQYF	TGTGCCAGCAGTGATGCGTCTAGGATTGACGAGCAGTACTTC
-	-	TRBV5-1	TRBJ1-2	CASSLDRAENYGYTF	TGCGCCAGCAGCTTGGACAGGGCGGAGAACTATGGCTACACCTTC
-	-	TRBV5-1	TRBJ2-5	CASRGETQYF	TGCGCCAGTCGCGGAGAGACCCAGTACTTC
TRBD1	-	TRBV28	TRBJ1-3	CASSWTGAANTIYF	TGTGCCAGCAGCTGGACAGGGGCTGCAAACACCATATATTTT
TRBD1	-	TRBV27	TRBJ2-2	CASSLSWDRVTGELFF	TGTGCCAGCAGTTTATCCTGGGACAGGGTTACCGGGGAGCTGTTTTTT
TRBD1	-	TRBV9	TRBJ1-4	CASSPGTGDFNEKLFF	TGTGCCAGCAGCCCAGGGACAGGGGATTTTAATGAAAAACTGTTTTTT
-	-	TRBV14	TRBJ1-1	CASSQDPGSATEAFF	TGTGCCAGCAGCCAAGATCCGGGGTCAGCCACTGAAGCTTTCTTT
TRBD1	-	TRBV19	TRBJ2-2	CASTVWGTANTGELFF	TGTGCCAGTACAGTCTGGGGGACAGCGAACACCGGGGAGCTGTTTTTT
-	-	TRBV28	TRBJ2-7	CATGHHEQYF	TGTGCCACTGGCCATCACGAGCAGTACTTC
TRBD2	once	TRBV10-1	TRBJ2-1	CASSEETSGHYNEQFF	TGCGCCAGCAGTGAAGAGACTAGCGGTCACTACAATGAGCAGTTCTTC
-	-	TRBV6-6	TRBJ1-1	CASSSGPGSDTEAFF	TGTGCCAGCAGTTCTGGACCGGGAAGTGACACTGAAGCTTTCTTT
TRBD2	-	TRBV19	TRBJ2-1	CASRGTSGIRSYNEQFF	TGTGCCAGTCGGGGGACTAGCGGAATTCGCTCCTACAATGAGCAGTTCTTC
TRBD1	-	TRBV28	TRBJ1-2	CASSPGQGRGYGYTF	TGTGCCAGCAGTCCGGGACAGGGACGGGGCTATGGCTACACCTTC
-	-	TRBV5-1	TRBJ2-4	CASRADLAKNIQYF	TGCGCCAGCAGAGCGGATCTGGCCAAAAACATTCAGTACTTC
-	-	TRBV19	TRBJ1-2	CASSDRAKGLYGYTF	TGTGCCAGTTCAGACCGGGCAAAGGGACTCTATGGCTACACCTTC
-	-	TRBV19	TRBJ2-3	CASSIVGVADTQYF	TGTGCCAGTAGTATTGTGGGAGTGGCAGATACGCAGTATTTT
-	-	TRBV7-8	TRBJ1-2	CASSLDPQSGYTF	TGTGCCAGCAGCTTAGATCCCCAGTCTGGCTACACCTTC
-	-	TRBV9	TRBJ2-7	CASSAGISYEQYF	TGTGCCAGCAGCGCAGGTATTTCCTACGAGCAGTACTTC
-	-	TRBV27	TRBJ2-7	CASSSSGGAPEQYF	TGTGCCAGCAGTTCCTCGGGCGGGGCGCCTGAGCAGTACTTC
-	-	TRBV28	TRBJ2-7	CASSFGTFYEQYF	TGTGCCAGCAGCTTTGGGACTTTCTACGAGCAGTACTTC
TRBD1	-	TRBV6-1	TRBJ1-1	CASSERTGGRETEAFF	TGTGCCAGCAGTGAACGAACAGGGGGAAGGGAGACTGAAGCTTTCTTT
-	-	TRBV7-2	TRBJ1-2	CASSQGQFYGYTF	TGTGCCAGCAGCCAAGGACAGTTCTATGGCTACACCTTC
TRBD2	-	TRBV12-5	TRBJ2-3	CASGLGLAGVSTDTQYF	TGTGCTAGTGGTTTGGGACTAGCGGGAGTATCAACAGATACGCAGTATTTT
-	-	TRBV27	TRBJ2-7	CASSLGAILGYEQYF	TGTGCCAGCAGTTTAGGGGCCATTCTGGGTTACGAGCAGTACTTC
TRBD1	-	TRBV6-6	TRBJ2-7	CASSPDRVGEQYF	TGTGCCAGCAGTCCCGACAGGGTCGGCGAGCAGTACTTC
TRBD2	-	TRBV5-6	TRBJ2-2	CASSSHRGGRWNTGELFF	TGTGCCAGCAGCTCCCATCGTGGCGGGAGGTGGAACACCGGGGAGCTGTTTTTT
TRBD1	-	TRBV9	TRBJ1-1	CASSVTGQGAGTEAFF	TGTGCCAGCAGCGTAACAGGACAGGGGGCCGGCACTGAAGCTTTCTTT
TRBD1	-	TRBV27	TRBJ1-4	CASSSHRTGAHGANEKLFF	TGTGCCAGCAGTTCTCACAGGACAGGGGCTCATGGAGCTAATGAAAAACTGTTTTTT
-	-	TRBV20-1	TRBJ2-7	CSARDRGEQYF	TGCAGTGCTAGAGATCGCGGCGAGCAGTACTTC
TRBD2	-	TRBV5-5	TRBJ2-7	CASSLVFWREGRNEQYF	TGTGCCAGCAGCTTGGTTTTTTGGCGGGAGGGCCGGAACGAGCAGTACTTC
TRBD1	-	TRBV11-2	TRBJ1-5	CASSSLTGAAQPQHF	TGTGCCAGCAGCTCTTTGACAGGGGCGGCTCAGCCCCAGCATTTT
-	-	TRBV28	TRBJ1-1	CASSGGGNTEAFF	TGTGCCAGCTCAGGTGGAGGGAACACTGAAGCTTTCTTT
-	-	TRBV15	TRBJ1-2	CATSRDRGAPNYGYTF	TGTGCCACCAGCAGAGATCGGGGGGCCCCTAACTATGGCTACACCTTC
-	-	TRBV5-1	TRBJ2-5	CASSFMSQGGETQYF	TGCGCCAGCAGCTTTATGTCGCAGGGTGGAGAGACCCAGTACTTC
TRBD1	-	TRBV5-1	TRBJ2-7	CASSWGQGGEQYF	TGCGCCAGCAGCTGGGGACAGGGGGGCGAGCAGTACTTC
-	-	TRBV7-9	TRBJ2-5	CASSQTRTVPGGQETQYF	TGTGCCAGCAGTCAAACTCGAACCGTTCCTGGGGGGCAAGAGACCCAGTACTTC
-	-	TRBV7-8	TRBJ1-5	CASSLEIGANQPQHF	TGTGCCAGCAGCTTAGAGATAGGGGCAAATCAGCCCCAGCATTTT
TRBD1	-	TRBV19	TRBJ2-7	CASRKTGTAYEQYF	TGTGCCAGTAGGAAGACAGGGACGGCCTACGAGCAGTACTTC
TRBD2	once	TRBV28	TRBJ2-7	CASSLSTGRRYEQYF	TGTGCCAGCAGTTTATCTACCGGGAGGAGGTACGAGCAGTACTTC
TRBD1	-	TRBV18	TRBJ1-3	CASSTYPTGAGNTIYF	TGTGCCAGCTCAACCTACCCGACAGGGGCTGGAAACACCATATATTTT
TRBD2	once	TRBV5-1	TRBJ2-5	CASSLERGSETQYF	TGCGCCAGCAGCTTGGAGCGGGGCTCGGAGACCCAGTACTTC
TRBD1	-	TRBV29-1	TRBJ2-1	CSVRRGTGAINEQFF	TGCAGCGTGCGCCGCGGGACAGGGGCGATAAATGAGCAGTTCTTC
-	-	TRBV7-2	TRBJ1-1	CASSVKTAGNTEAFF	TGTGCCAGCAGCGTAAAAACAGCAGGGAACACTGAAGCTTTCTTT
-	-	TRBV5-4	TRBJ2-7	CASSLAEPYEQYF	TGTGCCAGCAGCTTGGCAGAACCCTACGAGCAGTACTTC
TRBD2	-	TRBV9	TRBJ2-1	CASSVVVGGGGNEQFF	TGTGCCAGCAGCGTAGTGGTCGGCGGGGGGGGGAATGAGCAGTTCTTC
TRBD1	-	TRBV7-2	TRBJ1-4	CASSLPRGRDEKLFF	TGTGCCAGCAGCTTACCCAGGGGGCGCGATGAAAAACTGTTTTTT
TRBD1	-	TRBV5-1	TRBJ1-1	CASSPQPGQGTNTEAFF	TGCGCCAGCAGCCCGCAACCGGGACAGGGGACGAACACTGAAGCTTTCTTT
-	-	TRBV2	TRBJ1-2	CASSPDYGYTF	TGTGCCAGCAGTCCGGACTATGGCTACACCTTC
TRBD2	-	TRBV4-1	TRBJ2-5	CASSQDPGRAGAQYF	TGCGCCAGCAGCCAAGATCCCGGGAGGGCGGGGGCCCAGTACTTC
TRBD1	once	TRBV11-2	TRBJ1-3	CASSLDARTGNGNTIYF	TGTGCCAGCAGCTTAGATGCCAGGACAGGAAATGGAAACACCATATATTTT
-	-	TRBV6-5	TRBJ2-2	CASSYDRAGELFF	TGTGCCAGCAGTTACGATCGGGCCGGGGAGCTGTTTTTT
TRBD2	-	TRBV27	TRBJ2-3	CASSSTGLAGTQYF	TGTGCCAGCAGTTCCACGGGGCTAGCGGGTACGCAGTATTTT